Shown below are 15 T cell receptor beta chains from a single sample sequenced in a study of blood T cell repertoires in COVID-19. Sequencing used immunoSEQ multiplex PCR; TCRdb keeps in-frame clones, though not all of them. The repertoire holds some 41,000 clones, with about 86% as singletons. Material: peripheral blood. These receptors were taken from a man aged 35-49 years with active COVID-19.

J is TRBJ2-2 and V is TRBV28; 9 bases line up with TRBD1. Germline CDR1 is MDHEN and CDR2 is SYDVKM. The CDR3 loop spans 15 amino acids. The V and J ends lost 5 bases and 4 bases, in that order; junction bases with no gene match: 5. CDR3 sequence reads: CASSRQGEGTGELFF. CDR3 sequence (DNA): TGTGCCAGCAGTCGACAGGGGGAGGGCACCGGGGAGCTGTTTTTT.

The rearrangement uses TRBV18 and TRBJ1-1; D possibly corresponds to TRBD1 (6 bases). Germline CDR1 and CDR2: KGHSH and LQKENI. The CDR3 is made up of 15 amino acids. V was shortened by 2 bases and J by 4 bases, with 14 bases between the two germline ends. CDR3 sequence: CASSPKGGMGTEAFF. CDR3 coding DNA: TGTGCCAGCTCACCAAAAGGGGGAATGGGCACTGAAGCTTTCTTT.

This clone has more than one count but fewer than ten. The chain recombines TRBV5-6 with TRBJ1-2; D is possibly TRBD1 (6 bases). V lost 4 bases, J lost 5 bases, and 12 bases lay in between. The CDR3 has 13 residues. Germline assignment: CDR1 SGHDT and CDR2 YYEEEE. CDR3 region: CASSPAGVYGYTF. CDR3 nucleotides: TGTGCCAGCAGCCCAGCAGGGGTTTATGGCTACACCTTC.

This CDR3 reads CATSPRTLNEQFF. The CDR3, as DNA: TGTGCCACCAGCCCCCGGACACTAAATGAGCAGTTCTTC. The chain employs TRBV15 and TRBJ2-1; maybe TRBD1 (5 bases). V was cut by 5 bases and J by 7 bases, with 12 bases left in between. There are 13 residues in the CDR3. Per the germline V gene, CDR1 is LNHNV and CDR2 is YYDKDF (reference sequence).

This clone turned up a few times. CDR3 sequence (DNA): TGCGCCAGCAGCCAAAATTCCGGGGTCCACGAGCAGTACTTC. It encodes CASSQNSGVHEQYF. This rearrangement joins TRBV4-1 to TRBJ2-7, with a possible D match to TRBD2 (5 bases). CDR1 and CDR2 from the germline V gene are MGHRA and YSYEKL. The CDR3 contains 14 residues. V was pared by 2 bases and J by 5 bases, with 13 bases between.

CDR3 amino acids: CASSFAGGHQPQHF. The CDR3 nucleotides are TGCGCCAGCAGCTTTGCAGGGGGCCATCAGCCCCAGCATTTT. V and J are TRBV5-1 and TRBJ1-5; the match to TRBD1 covers 8 bases. V shed 2 bases, J shed 5 bases, and the junction held 3 bases outside the gene matches. Looked up from germline, CDR1 is SGHRS and CDR2 is YFSETQ. CDR3 size: 14 residues.

The rearrangement links TRBV6-5 to TRBJ2-7, with 10 positions matching TRBD2. Per the germline V gene, CDR1 is MNHEY and CDR2 is SVGAGI. With 6 bases clipped from V and 0 bases from J, the junction kept 5 bases outside the gene matches. CDR3 length: 15 amino acids. The CDR3 DNA sequence: TGTGCCAGCAGACCCAGCGGGAGGGGCTCCTACGAGCAGTACTTC. Its protein product is CASRPSGRGSYEQYF.

The rearrangement uses TRBV10-2 and TRBJ2-1; D perhaps matches TRBD1 (6 bases). V was trimmed by 8 bases and J by 2 bases, leaving 16 bases between them. CDR1 is WSHSY, CDR2 SAAADI, per germline. This CDR3 has 15 amino acids. CDR3 amino acids: CASYLRDNPYNEQFF. The CDR3 coding sequence is TGCGCCAGCTACTTACGGGACAACCCCTACAATGAGCAGTTCTTC.

V usage is TRBV5-8 and J usage is TRBJ2-7; possibly TRBD2 for D (6 bases). CDR3 length equals 14 residues. Germline CDR1 is SGHTS and CDR2 is YDEGEE. Deletions cut 5 bases from V and 2 bases from J, with 14 bases between. Here the CDR3 reads CASRAGLTPYEQYF. Written as DNA, the CDR3 is TGTGCCAGCAGAGCAGGACTAACCCCCTACGAGCAGTACTTC. The complete variable domain, with remaining parts taken from reference TRBV5-8 and TRBJ2-7, reads EAGVTQSPTHLIKTRGQQATLRCSPISGHTSVYWYQQALGLGLQFLLWYDEGEERNRGNFPPRFSGRQFPNYSSELNVNALELEDSALYLCASRAGLTPYEQYFGPGTRLTVT.

The CDR3, as DNA: TGTGCCAGCATCACGACAGAAAACTCCTATGGCTACACCTTC. Amino acid sequence: CASITTENSYGYTF. J is TRBJ1-2 and V is TRBV28, with D maybe TRBD1 (5 bases). CDR3 length equals 14 residues. Germline-derived CDR1 and CDR2 are MDHEN and SYDVKM. Trimming left V 7 bases short and J 4 bases short, with 16 bases between.

The rearrangement uses TRBV28 and TRBJ2-7; maybe TRBD1 (6 bases). The V and J ends lost 6 bases and 0 bases respectively, with 15 bases between them. This CDR3 has 15 amino acids. Germline V gene sequence: CDR1 MDHEN, CDR2 SYDVKM. In nucleotides, the CDR3 is TGTGCCAGCAGACCTTGGACAGAAAGCTCCTACGAGCAGTACTTC. As protein: CASRPWTESSYEQYF.

This sequence joins TRBV29-1 and TRBJ2-1; D is possibly TRBD2 (6 bases). Germline V lookup: CDR1 SQVTM, CDR2 ANQGSEA. V lost 7 bases to trimming and J lost 4 bases, with 20 bases between them. There are 15 residues in the CDR3. In nucleotides, the CDR3 is TGCAGCGCGGGGAAGGGGAGGAGAAGATACAATGAGCAGTTCTTC. This sequence encodes CSAGKGRRRYNEQFF.

This chain connects TRBV10-2 to TRBJ2-7, with no clear D. The V end lost 0 bases, the J end lost 0 bases, and 9 bases lay between the germline ends. Looked up from germline, CDR1 is WSHSY and CDR2 is SAAADI. The CDR3 has 15 amino acids. The CDR3: CASSESGESSYEQYF. The CDR3 nucleotides are TGCGCCAGCAGTGAGTCTGGTGAGAGCTCCTACGAGCAGTACTTC.

The genes are TRBV5-6 and TRBJ1-2, with D perhaps matching TRBD1 (6 bases). This CDR3 has 13 residues. Germline CDR1 is SGHDT and CDR2 is YYEEEE. V was cut by 4 bases and J by 7 bases, with 14 bases left in between. This chain's CDR3 is CASSPAGGRGYTF. The CDR3 bases are TGTGCCAGCAGCCCCGCGGGGGGCCGTGGCTACACCTTC. The full variable domain, its missing parts supplied by reference TRBV5-6 and TRBJ1-2, is DAGVTQSPTHLIKTRGQQVTLRCSPKSGHDTVSWYQQALGQGPQFIFQYYEEEERQRGNFPDRFSGHQFPNYSSELNVNALLLGDSALYLCASSPAGGRGYTFGSGTRLTVV.

J is TRBJ2-2 and V is TRBV28; the match to TRBD2 covers 10 bases. The CDR3 runs 17 residues. With 8 bases clipped from V and 3 bases from J, the junction kept 12 bases outside the gene matches. Germline lookup yields CDR1 MDHEN and CDR2 SYDVKM. The CDR3 DNA sequence: TGTGCCAGCGGGATGGCTAGCGGGAGCCGACACACCGGGGAGCTGTTTTTT. This translates into CASGMASGSRHTGELFF.